A single sample gave rise to the 23 T cell receptor beta chains below, sequenced in a study of blood T cell repertoires in COVID-19 (dated by TCRdb to between 2020 and 2021). The protocol used for the library was the immunoSEQ multiplex PCR assay. In TCRdb, the immuneACCESS table is reduced to in-frame sequences with V and J assigned. These tables do not hold every clone; where another copy was compared, an unresolved V gene accounts for under half, and the others remain unexplained. For this sample the table gives over 60,000 clones, of which about 80% were detected only once. 40% to 60% of the sample belongs to the ten largest clones. The specimen sequenced was peripheral blood. Receptors were obtained from an elderly woman with acute or convalescent COVID-19.

This chain joins TRBV27 and TRBJ2-1; 11 nucleotides agree with TRBD2. Losses at the gene ends were 5 bases for V and 3 bases for J; bases not matched to a gene: 3. CDR1 MNHEY and CDR2 SMNVEV come from the germline V gene (reference sequence). CDR3 length equals 15 residues. CDR3 region: CASSIGLAGYNEQFF. CDR3 in DNA: TGTGCCAGCAGTATAGGACTAGCGGGCTACAATGAGCAGTTCTTC.

The chain joins TRBV10-2 to TRBJ2-3; maybe TRBD2 (5 bases). The CDR3 is 17 residues long. Germline CDR1 WSHSY, CDR2 SAAADI. The V gene lost 6 bases and the J gene lost 0 bases, with 19 bases spanning the gap. The CDR3 nucleotides are TGCGCCAGCAGGACGAGCGGATCTAGGGCCAGCACAGATACGCAGTATTTT. Residues: CASRTSGSRASTDTQYF.

This clone was found a few times. The chain carries TRBV30 and TRBJ2-3, with TRBD2 identical over 14 bases. There are 19 residues in the CDR3. Per germline, CDR1 GTSNPN and CDR2 SVGIG (reference sequence). Germline trimming cut 1 base from V and 4 bases from J; bases unmatched to any gene: 13. The CDR3 here is CAWSGGLAGGRGPADTQYF. The CDR3 DNA sequence: TGTGCCTGGAGTGGAGGACTAGCGGGAGGCCGTGGTCCTGCAGATACGCAGTATTTT.

The J gene is TRBJ1-1, the V gene TRBV18, with D possibly matching TRBD1 (6 bases). Trimming removed 2 bases at V and 1 base at J, with 14 bases between. CDR3 length: 16 amino acids. From germline, CDR1 is KGHSH and CDR2 LQKENI. The CDR3 reads CASSPFRQASNTEAFF. CDR3 DNA sequence: TGTGCCAGCTCACCATTCAGACAGGCGTCGAACACTGAAGCTTTCTTT.

The CDR3 DNA reads as TGTGCCAGCTCGGTGGACAACTCTAATTCACCCCTCCACTTT. Protein product: CASSVDNSNSPLHF. The chain employs TRBV18 and TRBJ1-6, with a possible D match to TRBD1 (5 bases). The CDR3 runs to 14 residues. Germline V gives CDR1 KGHSH, CDR2 LQKENI. The V gene lost 6 bases and the J gene lost 6 bases, with 12 bases spanning the gap.

The V gene is TRBV7-9, the J gene TRBJ2-6, with D perhaps TRBD2 (7 bases). CDR3 length equals 19 residues. Germline CDR1 SEHNR, CDR2 FQNEAQ (reference sequence). V lost 2 bases to trimming and J lost 1 base, with 18 bases between them. CDR3 protein: CASSLYQGRVLSGANVLTF. Written as DNA, the CDR3 is TGTGCCAGCAGCTTATACCAGGGGAGGGTTTTGTCTGGGGCCAACGTCCTGACTTTC. Looking up the rest from reference TRBV7-9 and TRBJ2-6 gives the full variable domain: DTGVSQNPRHKITKRGQNVTFRCDPISEHNRLYWYRQTLGQGPEFLTYFQNEAQLEKSRLLSDRFSAERPKGSFSTLEIQRTEQGDSAMYLCASSLYQGRVLSGANVLTFGAGSRLTVL.

The table lists this clone with a count of one. The rearrangement uses TRBV20-1 and TRBJ1-5; 7 bases align to TRBD1. This CDR3 spans 15 amino acids. V lost 3 bases and J lost 9; bases outside the gene matches: 14. CDR1 is DFQATT and CDR2 is SNEGSKA in the germline V gene (reference sequence). CDR3 sequence reads: CSASIEPDRSRPQHF. In DNA form, the CDR3 reads TGCAGTGCTAGTATAGAACCGGACAGGTCCCGGCCCCAGCATTTT.

The gene calls are TRBV3-1 (or the pseudogene TRBV3-2) and TRBJ1-2, with 12 positions matching TRBD1. The J segment lost 5 bases and the V segment lost 5 bases, leaving 9 bases of the junction unmatched. CDR1 is LGHDT and CDR2 is YNNKEL in the germline V gene (reference sequence). The CDR3 contains 16 residues. CDR3 sequence reads: CASSSRDRGLVYGYTF. The DNA of the CDR3 is TGTGCCAGCAGCTCCCGGGACAGGGGGCTTGTGTATGGCTACACCTTC.

V gene TRBV12-5 combines with J gene TRBJ1-1; D gene ambiguous. Between the trimmed V and J ends, which lost 7 bases and 6 bases, there was a span of 15 bases. Germline V gene data show CDR1 as LGHNT and CDR2 as FRNRAP. This CDR3 comprises 13 residues. The CDR3 DNA follows: TGTGCTAGTGCTGGCCCGCGGAGGGCTGAAGCTTTCTTT. As protein: CASAGPRRAEAFF.

The J gene is TRBJ2-1, the V gene TRBV7-2; perhaps TRBD2 as D (5 bases). CDR1 and CDR2 (germline): SGHTA, FQGNSA. The ends were cut back, 2 bases at V and 3 bases at J, with 5 bases in the middle. CDR3 length: 13 amino acids. The CDR3 nucleotides are TGTGCCAGCAGCTTAACTAGCTACAATGAGCAGTTCTTC. It is translated as CASSLTSYNEQFF.

This rearrangement joins TRBV6-5 to TRBJ1-2; no clear D. Between the trimmed V and J ends, which lost 6 bases and 8 bases, there was a span of 16 bases. Looked up from germline, CDR1 is MNHEY and CDR2 is SVGAGI. The CDR3 loop spans 13 amino acids. The CDR3 reads CASSRGSSRGYTF. The CDR3 DNA is TGTGCCAGCAGCCGAGGGTCCTCTAGGGGCTACACCTTC.

The CDR3: CASSAPGVRPDTQYF. The CDR3 nucleotides read TGTGCCAGCAGTGCTCCGGGAGTTCGGCCAGATACGCAGTATTTT. The chain recombines TRBV2 with TRBJ2-3; a weak D match, TRBD2 (6 bases). The germline V gene has CDR1 SNHLY and CDR2 FYNNEI. The CDR3 spans 15 residues. Trimming left V 4 bases short and J 4 bases short, with 15 bases between.

This clone was seen only a few times. V gene TRBV30 combines with J gene TRBJ2-3, with D perhaps matching TRBD2 (6 bases). The CDR3 consists of 14 residues. Germline V gene sequence: CDR1 GTSNPN, CDR2 SVGIG (reference sequence). The V end lost 1 base, the J end lost 1 base, and 9 bases lay between the germline ends. The CDR3 region has the DNA TGTGCCTGGAGTGGGGGACTTCGCACAGATACGCAGTATTTT. This codes for CAWSGGLRTDTQYF.

The chain carries TRBV6-5 and TRBJ1-3; D not resolved. Germline V gene data show CDR1 as MNHEY and CDR2 as SVGAGI. Trimming stripped 6 bases from V and 3 bases from J, with 12 bases between. CDR3 length equals 14 residues. DNA of the CDR3: TGTGCCAGCAGGGTGGGTTCAGGTGGAAACACCATATATTTT. Translating it yields CASRVGSGGNTIYF.

This clone was picked up a small number of times. The V call is TRBV5-4, the J call TRBJ2-7, with TRBD2 matching over 7 bases. CDR3 length: 14 amino acids. The J segment lost 5 bases and the V segment lost 4 bases, leaving 9 bases of the junction unmatched. Germline CDR1 is SGHNT and CDR2 is YYREEE (reference sequence). CDR3 protein: CASSESGGVNEQYF. In DNA, the CDR3 is TGTGCCAGCAGCGAGTCGGGGGGAGTCAACGAGCAGTACTTC. Full variable domain (rest looked up from reference TRBV5-4 and TRBJ2-7): ETGVTQSPTHLIKTRGQQVTLRCSSQSGHNTVSWYQQALGQGPQFIFQYYREEENGRGNFPPRFSGLQFPNYSSELNVNALELDDSALYLCASSESGGVNEQYFGPGTRLTVT.

This clone was detected a few times. This chain uses TRBV19 with TRBJ1-1; TRBD1 might be the D (6 bases). V was shortened by 7 bases and J by 2 bases, with 20 bases between the two germline ends. This CDR3 spans 16 amino acids. Germline V lookup: CDR1 LNHDA, CDR2 SQIVND (reference sequence). CDR3 protein: CASTVGTLRANTEAFF. In DNA, the CDR3 is TGTGCCAGTACCGTCGGGACACTTCGAGCTAACACTGAAGCTTTCTTT. Looking up the rest from reference TRBV19 and TRBJ1-1 gives the full variable domain: DGGITQSPKYLFRKEGQNVTLSCEQNLNHDAMYWYRQDPGQGLRLIYYSQIVNDFQKGDIAEGYSVSREKKESFPLTVTSAQKNPTAFYLCASTVGTLRANTEAFFGQGTRLTVV.

The J gene is TRBJ1-1, the V gene TRBV7-8, with no clear D. This CDR3 contains 13 residues. CDR1 SGHVS and CDR2 FQNEAQ come from the germline V gene. With 5 bases removed from V and 0 bases from J, the gap between germline ends came to 7 bases. The CDR3 DNA follows: TGTGCCAGCAGCCGCGGGATGAACACTGAAGCTTTCTTT. It codes for CASSRGMNTEAFF.

This chain connects TRBV12-5 to TRBJ1-3; D is undetermined. Per germline, CDR1 LGHNT and CDR2 FRNRAP. The CDR3 sequence is 14 residues long. Between the trimmed V and J ends, which lost 5 bases and 6 bases, there was a span of 14 bases. CDR3 sequence (DNA): TGTGCTAGTGGTCCCCCCGAAGCTCCAAACACCATATATTTT. Residues: CASGPPEAPNTIYF.

This rearrangement joins TRBV30 to TRBJ1-5; D gene ambiguous. V lost 3 bases to trimming and J lost 3 bases, with 9 bases between them. The CDR3 is 13 residues long. Germline loops: CDR1 GTSNPN, CDR2 SVGIG (reference sequence). The chain's CDR3 is CAWSEHDNQPQHF. The CDR3 DNA reads TGTGCCTGGAGCGAACATGACAATCAGCCCCAGCATTTT.

The chain combines TRBV7-2 with TRBJ1-3; possible D gene TRBD1, 5 bases. V lost 1 base, J lost 3 bases, and 13 bases lay in between. Per germline, CDR1 SGHTA and CDR2 FQGNSA. The length of the CDR3 is 16 residues. The CDR3 region has the DNA TGTGCCAGCAGCTTAGTTGGTGGGGCGGTTGGAAACACCATATATTTT. Its translation is CASSLVGGAVGNTIYF.

Comments on this clone: An end of the junction differs from the germline gene, which may be a read error. The rearrangement joins TRBV5-1 to TRBJ2-1, with 9 bases fitting TRBD2. The CDR3 runs to 15 residues. Germline V gene data show CDR1 as SGHRS and CDR2 as YFSETQ. The CDR3 sequence: CARSAGGGEMNEQFF. In nucleotides, the CDR3 is TGCGCCCGCAGCGCGGGCGGGGGGGAGATGAATGAGCAGTTCTTC.

The chain couples TRBV11-2 to TRBJ2-2; possible D gene TRBD1, 6 bases. This CDR3 has 14 amino acids. CDR1 and CDR2 (germline): SGHAT, FQNNGV. Trimming took 10 bases from V and 4 from J, leaving 16 bases between them. The CDR3 sequence: CATMKGQTTGELFF. The CDR3, as DNA: TGTGCCACCATGAAAGGACAGACCACCGGGGAGCTGTTTTTT.

This chain joins TRBV4-1 and TRBJ1-1, with D possibly matching TRBD1 (5 bases). The CDR3 runs to 16 residues. Germline assignment: CDR1 MGHRA and CDR2 YSYEKL. Trimming left V 3 bases short and J 4 bases short, with 18 bases between. The CDR3 DNA reads TGCGCCAGCAGCCATCCCACGGGGGGATACGGCACTGAAGCTTTCTTT. This translates into CASSHPTGGYGTEAFF.